There are many counts of the clone carrying this T cell receptor beta chain. The CDR3 is made up of 14 amino acids. CDR1 and CDR2 (germline): MNHNS, SASEGT. Trimming pared 7 bases from V and 4 bases from J, leaving 17 bases between. TCR alpha and beta CDR3 regions were amplified from RNA using iRepertoire nested multiplex PCR. TCRdb independently ran MiXCR on the multiplex PCR reads; one entry per CDR3 protein. There are about 180,000 distinct CDR3 sequences in the sample; 43% occur only once, and roughly 5.4% lies in the top ten. The source of the sample is a study of glioma-infiltrating T cells. The receptor was derived from a human donor with low-grade glioma or glioblastoma, undergoing nonglioma brain surgery, or in good health (not recorded which). Sequences were obtained from glioma tissue, nonneoplastic brain tissue, or PBMCs (not recorded which). This chain joins TRBV6-1 and TRBJ2-7; perhaps TRBD2 as D (5 bases). CDR3 amino acids: CASNRGRTDYEQYF. The CDR3 coding sequence is TGTGCCAGCAATCGAGGCCGGACTGATTACGAGCAGTACTTC.